These T cell receptor beta chains were read from a single sample in a study of blood T cell repertoires in COVID-19. Repertoires were generated with immunoSEQ multiplex PCR, while TCRdb's copy carries only in-frame clones and drops some. The sample comprises over 250,000 clones, 80% to 90% of which are singletons, and approximately 5.3% rests with the top ten. The sequencing input was PBMCs or T cells enriched from blood (not recorded which). All receptors come from a woman in her twenties or thirties who had recovered from COVID-19. Each CDR3 is given with its conserved first and last residue. D genes are given only for firm matches. Where a row states a size, it is once, few, many or the class of an expanded clone; other rows omit it.

V gene,D gene,clone size,J gene,CDR3 protein,CDR3 DNA
TRBV30,.,.,TRBJ1-1,CAWSAGQRNTEAFF,TGTGCCTGGAGTGCCGGACAAAGAAACACTGAAGCTTTCTTT
TRBV20-1,.,few,TRBJ1-6,CSASLQALNSPLHF,TGCAGTGCTAGTCTCCAGGCGCTAAATTCACCCCTCCACTTT
TRBV30,.,once,TRBJ1-3,CAWSGQGNTIYF,TGTGCCTGGAGTGGACAGGGAAACACCATATATTTT
TRBV7-2,.,.,TRBJ1-6,CASSLATLYNSPLHF,TGTGCCAGCAGCTTAGCCACTTTATACAATTCACCCCTCCACTTT
TRBV5-1,TRBD1,few,TRBJ1-1,CASSSNPGQGLGTEAFF,TGCGCCAGCAGCTCTAACCCGGGACAGGGTTTAGGCACTGAAGCTTTCTTT
TRBV4-1,.,.,TRBJ1-4,CASSSLQGDNEKLFF,TGCGCCAGCAGCTCCTTACAGGGAGATAATGAAAAACTGTTTTTT
TRBV6-5,TRBD1,few,TRBJ1-5,CASGQGNQPQHF,TGTGCCAGCGGACAGGGCAATCAGCCCCAGCATTTT
TRBV2,TRBD2,.,TRBJ2-5,CASRLAGVETQYF,TGTGCCAGCCGGCTAGCGGGGGTGGAGACCCAGTACTTC
TRBV28,TRBD1,.,TRBJ2-7,CASSPGQGVEQYF,TGTGCCAGCAGTCCCGGACAGGGGGTCGAGCAGTACTTC
TRBV2,.,.,TRBJ1-1,CASSVLSGVSVTFF,TGTGCCAGCAGTGTGTTATCTGGTGTGTCGGTGACTTTCTTT
TRBV3-1/TRBV3-2,TRBD1,.,TRBJ2-2,CASSLGDRGLSVVTGELFF,TGTGCCAGCAGCCTCGGGGACAGGGGGCTTTCGGTGGTCACCGGGGAGCTGTTTTTT
TRBV5-1,.,.,TRBJ2-2,CASSPREVPTGELFF,TGCGCCAGCAGCCCCAGGGAAGTACCGACCGGGGAGCTGTTTTTT
TRBV7-6,TRBD2,.,TRBJ2-1,CASGAGTTLLGDEQFF,TGTGCCAGCGGGGCCGGGACTACACTTTTAGGCGATGAGCAGTTCTTC
TRBV4-3,.,many,TRBJ1-3,CASSQLETTDSGNTIYF,TGCGCCAGCAGCCAATTGGAGACTACCGACTCTGGAAACACCATATATTTT
TRBV6-2/TRBV6-3,.,.,TRBJ1-2,CASSDNPQGRGGYTF,TGTGCCAGCAGTGATAACCCCCAGGGGAGAGGGGGCTACACCTTC
TRBV29-1,TRBD1,.,TRBJ1-2,CSDDRGLTGYTF,TGCAGCGACGACAGGGGATTGACTGGCTACACCTTC
TRBV6-1,TRBD2,.,TRBJ2-1,CASSELAGGNNEQFF,TGTGCCAGCAGTGAGTTAGCGGGGGGCAACAATGAGCAGTTCTTC
TRBV4-1,.,.,TRBJ1-2,CASSQGGGYTF,TGCGCCAGCAGCCAGGGAGGAGGCTACACCTTC
TRBV19,TRBD1,.,TRBJ1-2,CASSLGTGGGYTF,TGTGCCAGTAGTCTCGGGACAGGGGGTGGCTACACCTTC
TRBV18,TRBD1,.,TRBJ1-3,CASSGATGGSSGNTIYF,TGTGCCAGCTCGGGAGCCACAGGGGGCTCGTCTGGAAACACCATATATTTT
TRBV7-2,.,once,TRBJ2-3,CASSFRAGTTDTQYF,TGTGCCAGCAGCTTCCGCGCGGGGACCACAGATACGCAGTATTTT
TRBV12-3/TRBV12-4,.,.,TRBJ1-2,CASSSPGAVGYTF,TGTGCCAGCAGTTCCCCAGGGGCGGTAGGCTACACCTTC
TRBV4-3,.,.,TRBJ1-5,CASSQDLRGNQPQHF,TGCGCCAGCAGCCAAGATCTTCGGGGCAATCAGCCCCAGCATTTT
TRBV5-1,TRBD2,.,TRBJ2-3,CASRTSGGARIDTQYF,TGCGCCAGCAGGACTAGCGGGGGGGCCAGAATTGATACGCAGTATTTT
TRBV2,TRBD1,.,TRBJ1-6,CASEPGQYNSPLHF,TGTGCCTCCGAACCGGGACAGTATAATTCACCCCTCCACTTT
TRBV6-5,.,.,TRBJ2-2,CASSYQDFNTGELFF,TGTGCCAGCAGTTACCAGGACTTCAACACCGGGGAGCTGTTTTTT
TRBV7-6,.,.,TRBJ1-3,CASSLGRFGGNTIYF,TGTGCCAGCAGCTTAGGCAGGTTTGGTGGAAACACCATATATTTT
TRBV30,TRBD1,.,TRBJ1-6,CAWSVRQGGSPLHF,TGTGCCTGGAGTGTACGGCAGGGGGGTTCACCCCTCCACTTT
TRBV2,TRBD2,.,TRBJ2-1,CASLRRLAGADNEQFF,TGTGCCAGCCTAAGGCGGCTAGCGGGGGCCGACAATGAGCAGTTCTTC
TRBV5-4,TRBD1,.,TRBJ2-1,CASSLRDRHNEQFF,TGTGCCAGCAGCTTACGGGACAGACACAATGAGCAGTTCTTC
TRBV7-2,.,.,TRBJ1-2,CASGHGGVRDYGYTF,TGTGCCAGCGGACACGGGGGGGTTCGTGACTATGGCTACACCTTC
TRBV28,TRBD1,.,TRBJ1-5,CASGIWDRGFNQPQHF,TGTGCCAGCGGAATTTGGGACAGGGGTTTTAATCAGCCCCAGCATTTT
TRBV6-1,.,.,TRBJ1-2,CASSEYSTGYGYTF,TGTGCCAGCAGTGAATACTCTACAGGTTATGGCTACACCTTC
TRBV7-8,.,.,TRBJ1-1,CASSLALYSTEAFF,TGTGCCAGCAGCTTAGCCCTATACAGTACTGAAGCTTTCTTT
TRBV6-2/TRBV6-3,TRBD2,.,TRBJ2-7,CASSFTRGGPPNEQYF,TGTGCCAGCAGTTTCACCCGGGGGGGGCCTCCTAACGAGCAGTACTTC
TRBV5-1,.,.,TRBJ1-2,CASSLETGANYGYTF,TGCGCCAGCAGCTTGGAGACAGGAGCTAACTATGGCTACACCTTC
TRBV19,.,.,TRBJ1-2,CASSIDGLYGYTF,TGTGCCAGTAGTATAGATGGGCTCTATGGCTACACCTTC
TRBV20-1,.,.,TRBJ2-2,CSASPQSNTGELFF,TGCAGTGCTAGTCCCCAGTCGAACACCGGGGAGCTGTTTTTT
TRBV12-2,.,.,TRBJ1-1,CASRLLSGTGIFNEAFF,TGTGCAAGTCGCTTATTGTCCGGGACAGGGATTTTTAATGAAGCTTTCTTT
TRBV7-3,.,.,TRBJ1-6,CASSLDSNSYNSPLHF,TGTGCCAGCAGCTTAGACAGCAACTCCTATAATTCACCCCTCCACTTT
TRBV6-5,.,.,TRBJ1-1,CASSYSGGNTEAFF,TGTGCCAGCAGTTACTCCGGAGGGAACACTGAAGCTTTCTTT
TRBV19,.,.,TRBJ1-4,CASSTRTVTNEKLFF,TGTGCCAGTAGTACCCGGACAGTAACTAATGAAAAACTGTTTTTT
TRBV6-5,.,.,TRBJ1-3,CASSYSGSFSGNTIYF,TGTGCCAGCAGTTACTCGGGGAGTTTTTCTGGAAACACCATATATTTT
TRBV6-2/TRBV6-3,TRBD1,.,TRBJ2-7,CASSPSGTGGYEQYF,TGTGCCAGCAGTCCATCCGGGACAGGGGGCTACGAGCAGTACTTC
TRBV7-9,.,few,TRBJ1-1,CASSPQDNTEAFF,TGTGCCAGCAGCCCACAGGACAACACTGAAGCTTTCTTT
TRBV21-1,.,once,TRBJ1-5,CASSKGGQGHQPQHF,TGTGCCAGCAGCAAAGGCGGACAGGGTCATCAGCCCCAGCATTTT
TRBV10-1,.,.,TRBJ1-1,CASSESGASNEAFF,TGCGCCAGCAGTGAGTCTGGAGCTAGCAATGAAGCTTTCTTT
TRBV19,.,.,TRBJ2-2,CASSFPGNSYTGELFF,TGTGCCAGTAGTTTCCCGGGAAACAGCTACACCGGGGAGCTGTTTTTT
TRBV6-5,TRBD1,.,TRBJ2-7,CASATGDEQYF,TGTGCCAGCGCGACAGGGGACGAGCAGTACTTC
TRBV28,.,.,TRBJ1-6,CASRAVGSNSPLHF,TGTGCCAGCAGGGCGGTAGGAAGTAATTCACCCCTCCACTTT
TRBV7-9,.,.,TRBJ2-5,CASSPPHPEWGGAETQYF,TGTGCCAGCAGCCCCCCACACCCGGAATGGGGGGGCGCGGAGACCCAGTACTTC
TRBV7-2,.,.,TRBJ1-3,CASSSPPSGNTIYF,TGTGCCAGCAGCTCCCCCCCCTCCGGAAACACCATATATTTT
TRBV18,.,.,TRBJ1-2,CASSPQGGDYGYTF,TGTGCCAGCTCACCGCAGGGAGGAGACTATGGCTACACCTTC
TRBV5-4,.,.,TRBJ2-2,CASSPGQNTGELFF,TGTGCCAGCAGCCCGGGACAGAACACCGGGGAGCTGTTTTTT
TRBV9,.,.,TRBJ2-1,CASSPADEQFF,TGTGCCAGCTCTCCCGCGGATGAGCAGTTCTTC
TRBV3-1/TRBV3-2,TRBD1,.,TRBJ1-5,CASSQGQGTQHF,TGTGCCAGCAGCCAAGGACAGGGTACCCAGCATTTT
TRBV19,.,.,TRBJ2-1,CASRKTGASYNEQFF,TGTGCCAGTAGGAAGACGGGAGCCTCCTACAATGAGCAGTTCTTC